This record looks at one T cell receptor beta chain sequence and its context. Some clones are missing from TCRdb's copy, which holds only in-frame ones; the method was immunoSEQ multiplex PCR. The sample lists 50,000 to 65,000 clones, roughly 88% occurring once. The data originate from a study of T cell changes during pregnancy in multiple sclerosis. Trimming stripped 4 bases from V and 2 bases from J, with 10 bases between. The CDR3 is made up of 13 amino acids. CDR1 is SGHRS and CDR2 is YFSETQ in the germline V gene. The starting material was peripheral blood, obtained in the second trimester of pregnancy. The sequence derives from a female donor with multiple sclerosis, enrolled in a pregnancy study. The chain links TRBV5-1 to TRBJ2-7; D is unclear. CDR3 coding DNA: TGCGCCAGCAGCCGGAGCCTCGCCTACGAGCAGTACTTC. This encodes CASSRSLAYEQYF. The whole variable domain, filled in from reference TRBV5-1 and TRBJ2-7, reads KAGVTQTPRYLIKTRGQQVTLSCSPISGHRSVSWYQQTPGQGLQFLFEYFSETQRNKGNFPGRFSGRQFSNSRSEMNVSTLELGDSALYLCASSRSLAYEQYFGPGTRLTVT.